This T cell receptor (beta chain) was obtained from a study of cytomegalovirus exposure and HLA in healthy donors. To note about this clone: Its antigen is not identified.

The study, taken as a whole, reports: An Asian-associated ancestry cluster reportedly showed fewer N-insertions than the roughly 670-donor mean in a later analysis. Associated with cytomegalovirus, according to the listing, were 164 TCR beta chains.

A multiplex PCR was run with 60 Vbeta primers and 13 Jbeta primers. The method was immunoSEQ multiplex PCR; TCRdb's version includes in-frame clones alone and lacks a portion of them. Found here are 180,000 or so clones, approximately 85% of them singletons; the top ten hold roughly 8.8%. J was trimmed by 4 bases and V by 1 base; bases with no gene match: 5. Germline V lookup: CDR1 MGHRA, CDR2 YSYEKL. This CDR3 has 16 residues. This sequence originates from a man between 18 and 35 years old in good health and CMV-seropositive. Sequencing was performed on PBMCs. The chain couples TRBV4-1 to TRBJ2-2; 8 bases are a match to TRBD2. This chain's CDR3 is CASSQAGGPVTGELFF. CDR3 coding DNA: TGCGCCAGCAGCCAAGCGGGGGGGCCCGTCACCGGGGAGCTGTTTTTT.